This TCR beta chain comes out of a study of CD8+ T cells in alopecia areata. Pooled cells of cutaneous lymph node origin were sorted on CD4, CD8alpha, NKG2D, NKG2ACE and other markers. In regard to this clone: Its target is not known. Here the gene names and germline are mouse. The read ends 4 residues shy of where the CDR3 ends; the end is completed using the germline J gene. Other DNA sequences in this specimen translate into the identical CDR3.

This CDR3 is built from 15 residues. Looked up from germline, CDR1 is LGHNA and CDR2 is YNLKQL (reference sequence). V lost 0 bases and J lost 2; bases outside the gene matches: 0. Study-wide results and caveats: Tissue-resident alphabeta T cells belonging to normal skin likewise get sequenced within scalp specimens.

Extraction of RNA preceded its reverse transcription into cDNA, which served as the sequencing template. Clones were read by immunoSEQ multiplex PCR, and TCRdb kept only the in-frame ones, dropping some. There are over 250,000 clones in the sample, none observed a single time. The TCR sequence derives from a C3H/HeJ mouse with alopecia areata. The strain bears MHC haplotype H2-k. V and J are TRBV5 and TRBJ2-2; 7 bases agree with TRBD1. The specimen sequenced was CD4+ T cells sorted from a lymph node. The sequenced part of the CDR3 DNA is TGTGCCAGCAGCCAAGACAGGGGGAACACCGGG. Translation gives CASSQDRGNTG. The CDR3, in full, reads CASSQDRGNTGQLYF.